The 25 T cell receptor beta chains given below trace back to one sample, sequenced in a study of human T cells and chemical hapten exposure. One entry per CDR3 protein, called by TCRdb with MiXCR from the RACE reads. The sample contains around 74,000 distinct CDR3 sequences, approximately 32% of which appear only once. The sample's time point: patch test 1, 2 weeks after DPC sensitization. The treatment: therapeutic diphenylcyclopropenone sensitization with weekly scalp DPC. The specimen was whole blood, collected in connection with sensitization to the hapten diphenylcyclopropenone (DPC). The receptors originated from a man in his forties or fifties with alopecia areata. Some clones in this sample may be carry-over from other donors' samples.

This clonotype is medium-sized by share. This chain joins TRBV21-1 and TRBJ1-2. TRBV21-1 is classified as a pseudogene. CDR3 length: 12 amino acids. In DNA, the CDR3 is TGTGCCAGCAGCATAAACCCCTATGGCTACACCTTC. Translated, it gives CASSINPYGYTF.

This clonotype was detected a few times. V gene TRBV5-1 combines with J gene TRBJ2-4; D is perhaps TRBD1 (5 bases). The CDR3 loop spans 18 amino acids. Trimming stripped 0 bases from V and 6 bases from J, with 22 bases between. The germline V gene encodes CDR1 SGHRS and CDR2 YFSETQ. The CDR3 region is CASSLDGQGWAPSNIQYF. The CDR3, as DNA: TGCGCCAGCAGCTTGGATGGTCAGGGATGGGCCCCTTCAAACATTCAGTACTTC.

This clonotype has a handful of counts. The chain combines TRBV4-3 with TRBJ2-7; 8 bases match TRBD1. The CDR3 covers 16 residues. The germline gives CDR1 LGHNA, CDR2 YSLEER. V trimming: 0 bases; J trimming: 0 bases; junction bases outside the gene matches: 4. The CDR3 DNA sequence: TGCGCCAGCAGCCAAGAGGTCACAGGGGGCTCCTACGAGCAGTACTTC. Its translation: CASSQEVTGGSYEQYF.

The chain joins TRBV20-1 to TRBJ1-6; D remains ambiguous. Germline CDR1 DFQATT, CDR2 SNEGSKA (reference sequence). V was pared by 6 bases and J by 12 bases, with 12 bases between. CDR3 length: 11 residues. The CDR3 protein is CSAVIRGPLHF. Here the CDR3 DNA reads TGCAGTGCCGTAATCCGGGGACCCCTCCACTTT.

This chain joins TRBV9 and TRBJ2-1; no firm D call. The ends were cut back, 3 bases at V and 5 bases at J, with 6 bases in the middle. CDR1 and CDR2 (germline): SGDLS, YYNGEE. The CDR3 length is 12 residues. DNA of the CDR3: TGTGCCAGCAGCGAGCGCAACAATGAGCAGTTCTTC. Residues: CASSERNNEQFF.

This clonotype was counted a single time. The chain is built from TRBV7-9 and TRBJ2-7; TRBD1 aligns across 8 bases. The V gene end was trimmed by 5 bases and the J gene end by 5 bases; junction bases not matched to a gene: 11. The CDR3 is made up of 15 amino acids. Germline V lookup: CDR1 SEHNR, CDR2 FQNEAQ (reference sequence). This CDR3 reads CASSTGQGKYHEQYF. DNA for the CDR3: TGTGCCAGCAGCACTGGACAGGGAAAGTACCACGAGCAGTACTTC. The variable domain in full, with the rest retrieved from reference TRBV7-9 and TRBJ2-7, is DTGVSQNPRHKITKRGQNVTFRCDPISEHNRLYWYRQTLGQGPEFLTYFQNEAQLEKSRLLSDRFSAERPKGSFSTLEIQRTEQGDSAMYLCASSTGQGKYHEQYFGPGTRLTVT.

This clonotype turned up a few times. The chain is built from TRBV24-1 and TRBJ2-7; a weak D match, TRBD2 (6 bases). Trimming took off 6 bases at V and 3 bases at J, with 14 bases between the two ends. CDR1 and CDR2 from the germline V gene are KGHDR and SFDVKD. The CDR3 totals 14 residues. The CDR3 loop is CATSSKEGLYEQYF. The CDR3 DNA sequence: TGTGCCACCAGTTCGAAGGAGGGCCTCTACGAGCAGTACTTC.

The chain links TRBV20-1 to TRBJ2-1, with 9 bases matching TRBD2. The CDR3 consists of 15 residues. The V gene end was trimmed by 4 bases and the J gene end by 2 bases; junction bases not matched to a gene: 6. Germline assignment: CDR1 DFQATT and CDR2 SNEGSKA (reference sequence). The CDR3 sequence is CSAINSGRAYNEQFF. The DNA of the CDR3 is TGCAGTGCTATAAATAGCGGGAGAGCCTACAATGAGCAGTTCTTC.

This clonotype occurred once. The CDR3 DNA reads as TGTGCCAGCAGCCCAGGACAGCGTCTACCCCTCCACTTT. Its translation: CASSPGQRLPLHF. This rearrangement joins TRBV3-1 to TRBJ1-6; D is possibly TRBD1 (6 bases). The CDR3 covers 13 residues. Between the trimmed V and J ends, which lost 4 bases and 12 bases, there was a span of 13 bases. The germline V gene encodes CDR1 LGHDT and CDR2 YNNKEL (reference sequence).

This clonotype was picked up a small number of times. The gene calls are TRBV20-1 and TRBJ2-2, with 8 positions matching TRBD1. Trimming cost V 2 bases and J 6 bases; bases outside gene matches: 5. This CDR3 is built from 14 residues. Germline CDR1 reads DFQATT; CDR2 reads SNEGSKA (reference sequence). CDR3 protein: CSARQGAYAGELFF. The CDR3 nucleotides are TGCAGTGCTAGACAGGGGGCTTACGCCGGGGAGCTGTTTTTT.

V usage is TRBV24-1 and J usage is TRBJ1-1; D is unresolved. V dropped 5 bases and J dropped 1 base, with 7 bases sitting between them. Germline CDR1 KGHDR, CDR2 SFDVKD. This CDR3 contains 13 residues. CDR3 sequence reads: CATSVKGNTEAFF. DNA of the CDR3: TGTGCCACCAGTGTCAAGGGGAACACTGAAGCTTTCTTT.

The rearrangement uses TRBV5-4 and TRBJ2-3; TRBD2 aligns across 10 bases. V gave up 4 bases and J gave up 6 bases; unmatched junction bases: 8. The CDR3 length is 15 residues. Germline CDR1 SGHNT, CDR2 YYREEE (reference sequence). The CDR3 DNA reads TGTGCCAGCAGCCAGAGCGGGGGGGGCTTCGATACGCAGTATTTT. Amino acid sequence: CASSQSGGGFDTQYF.

This clonotype occurred a few times. The chain joins TRBV6-5 to TRBJ2-7; tentatively, D is TRBD2 (6 bases). This CDR3 is 13 amino acids long. Between the trimmed V and J ends, which lost 6 bases and 3 bases, there was a span of 12 bases. The germline gives CDR1 MNHEY, CDR2 SVGAGI. DNA of the CDR3: TGTGCCAGCAGCGCGGGGCTGAACTACGAGCAGTACTTC. Protein product: CASSAGLNYEQYF.

The chain links TRBV2 to TRBJ1-2; TRBD1 matches at 9 bases. The length of the CDR3 is 13 residues. J was trimmed by 4 bases and V by 5 bases; bases with no gene match: 2. Germline CDR1 and CDR2: SNHLY and FYNNEI. CDR3: CASSRQGGYGYTF. CDR3 DNA sequence: TGTGCCAGCAGTAGACAGGGGGGCTATGGCTACACCTTC.

This clonotype showed up just a few times. The rearrangement joins TRBV6-1 to TRBJ2-7; D call uncertain. V was cut by 7 bases and J by 0 bases, with 16 bases left in between. The CDR3 runs to 15 residues. CDR1 and CDR2 (germline): MNHNS, SASEGT. This CDR3 reads CASTIQASVSYEQYF. The CDR3 region has the DNA TGTGCCAGCACGATACAAGCCAGTGTCTCCTACGAGCAGTACTTC.

This rearrangement joins TRBV6-5 to TRBJ1-5; TRBD1 matches at 8 bases. CDR1 and CDR2 (germline): MNHEY, SVGAGI. The CDR3 loop spans 15 amino acids. The junction had 4 bases not matched to a gene; V was cut back by 6 bases and J by 0 bases. The DNA of the CDR3 is TGTGCCAGCAGCCCGGACAGGGCTAGCAATCAGCCCCAGCATTTT. Its protein is CASSPDRASNQPQHF.

This sequence joins TRBV7-9 and TRBJ1-6; possibly TRBD1 for D (5 bases). This CDR3 comprises 15 residues. CDR1 is SEHNR and CDR2 is FQNEAQ in the germline V gene (reference sequence). Trimming took 5 bases from V and 2 from J, leaving 10 bases between them. CDR3 sequence (DNA): TGTGCCAGCAGCCCGATAGGGGCCTATAATTCACCCCTCCACTTT. It is translated as CASSPIGAYNSPLHF.

The rearrangement links TRBV9 to TRBJ1-1; D is perhaps TRBD1 (5 bases). The CDR3 contains 13 residues. Germline V CDR1 and CDR2: SGDLS, YYNGEE. Trimming removed 4 bases from V and 6 bases from J, with 13 bases in between. The CDR3 loop reads CASSLAGRSEAFF. The CDR3 region has the DNA TGTGCCAGCAGCCTCGCGGGGCGGTCTGAAGCTTTCTTT.

The chain links TRBV5-1 to TRBJ2-7, with 12 bases fitting TRBD2. V lost 4 bases, J lost 4 bases, and 9 bases stayed unmatched. This CDR3 contains 16 residues. The germline CDR1 and CDR2 sequences are SGHRS and YFSETQ. CDR3 DNA sequence: TGCGCCAGCAGCCCGGCCGGGACTAGCGGGTCTTACGAGCAGTACTTC. As protein: CASSPAGTSGSYEQYF.

The chain combines TRBV6-6 with TRBJ1-2; TRBD1 might be the D (5 bases). CDR3 size: 13 residues. CDR1 and CDR2 (germline): MNHNY, SVGAGI (reference sequence). Trimming removed 5 bases from V and 3 bases from J, with 10 bases in between. The CDR3 here is CASSPSRDYGYTF. In nucleotides, the CDR3 is TGTGCCAGCAGTCCCTCCAGGGACTATGGCTACACCTTC.

V gene TRBV7-2 combines with J gene TRBJ2-7, with D unresolved. The V end lost 6 bases, the J end lost 9 bases, and 15 bases lay between the germline ends. The CDR3 sequence is 12 residues long. Germline V gives CDR1 SGHTA, CDR2 FQGNSA. CDR3 coding DNA: TGTGCCAGCAGTCCAGGATCTGGTCGGCAGTACTTC. It specifies CASSPGSGRQYF.

The V call is TRBV10-3, the J call TRBJ2-3, with 11 positions matching TRBD2. The CDR3 is made up of 16 amino acids. Losses at the gene ends were 6 bases for V and 0 bases for J; bases not matched to a gene: 5. Per the germline V gene, CDR1 is ENHRY and CDR2 is SYGVKD. CDR3 in amino acids: CAIRASGRPSTDTQYF. In DNA, the CDR3 is TGTGCCATCAGGGCTAGCGGGAGGCCAAGCACAGATACGCAGTATTTT.

This clonotype was counted between two and nine times. The chain has TRBV4-2 and TRBJ1-1; tentative D call: TRBD1 (6 bases). The CDR3 is 16 residues long. The germline CDR1 and CDR2 sequences are LGHNA and YNFKEQ. Deletions cut 0 bases from V and 4 bases from J, with 15 bases between. Here the CDR3 DNA reads TGTGCCAGCAGCCAAGATCTTAGCTCCAGGGGCACTGAAGCTTTCTTT. Its protein is CASSQDLSSRGTEAFF.

This clonotype was counted once. This sequence joins TRBV6-2 or TRBV6-3 and TRBJ2-1, with TRBD2 matching over 11 bases. Germline CDR1 reads MNHEY; CDR2 reads SVGEGT. The CDR3 is made up of 17 amino acids. The trim removed 3 bases at V and 0 bases at J, leaving 4 bases unmatched. This CDR3 reads CASSYFGTSGSYNEQFF. The CDR3 DNA is TGTGCCAGCAGTTATTTCGGGACTAGCGGCTCCTACAATGAGCAGTTCTTC.

This chain connects TRBV2 to TRBJ2-7, with D hard to call. Trimming took off 8 bases at V and 5 bases at J, with 16 bases between the two ends. There are 13 residues in the CDR3. Looked up from germline, CDR1 is SNHLY and CDR2 is FYNNEI. CDR3 sequence reads: CASSSSGPNEQYF. As DNA, the CDR3 is TGTGCCAGCTCGTCCTCCGGGCCCAACGAGCAGTACTTC.